This T cell receptor (beta chain) is drawn from a study of CD8+ T cells in alopecia areata. Treatment: oral pan-JAK inhibitor, 5-10 mg twice daily. From alopecia areata patients, lesional scalp punch biopsies and peripheral blood were collected. Turning to this clone: The antigen is undetermined.

General study points: Tofacitinib significantly decreased scalp clonality and expanded CD8+ clones among top 100. It was lesional scalp, especially alopecia totalis/universalis, that showed higher clonality than normal scalp.

Extracted RNA was reverse transcribed, and the resulting cDNA served as sequencing template. Sequenced by immunoSEQ multiplex PCR; TCRdb stores in-frame clones only, minus some. The table records 190,000 or so clones, about 60% of them present only once. This material consisted of CD8+ T cells sorted from blood, taken at week 24, from a patient treated with tofacitinib. The source is a human donor with alopecia areata.

DNA for the CDR3: TGCGCCAGCAGCTTCTGGGGTGGCTATGGCTACACCTTC. Translation: CASSFWGGYGYTF. The chain joins TRBV5-1 to TRBJ1-2; D unresolved. The V end was cut by 2 bases, the J end by 4 bases, with 9 bases between. Germline V gene data show CDR1 as SGHRS and CDR2 as YFSETQ. The CDR3 is 13 residues long. Complete variable domain (other parts from reference TRBV5-1 and TRBJ1-2): KAGVTQTPRYLIKTRGQQVTLSCSPISGHRSVSWYQQTPGQGLQFLFEYFSETQRNKGNFPGRFSGRQFSNSRSEMNVSTLELGDSALYLCASSFWGGYGYTFGSGTRLTVV.